A single sample gave rise to the 28 T cell receptor beta chains below, sequenced in a study of T cells after yellow fever vaccination. Via MiXCR, TCRdb re-called the 5' RACE reads, giving one row per CDR3 protein. Here the sample spans 120,000 or so distinct CDR3 sequences, about 8.2% being singletons. The sample was CD8+ T cells sorted from PBMCs, taken on the day of the yellow fever booster vaccination. Receptors originate from a man aged 18 to 35 who received the YFV17D yellow fever vaccine.

The sample holds many counts of this clonotype. The CDR3 sequence: CASSSASGDTQYF. CDR3 coding DNA: TGTGCCAGCAGTTCCGCCTCGGGGGATACGCAGTATTTT. The chain carries TRBV12-3 or TRBV12-4 and TRBJ2-3; possible D gene TRBD2, 5 bases. Trimming removed 4 bases from V and 6 bases from J, with 11 bases in between. The length of the CDR3 is 13 residues.

This clonotype has a handful of counts. V is TRBV13 and J is TRBJ2-1; TRBD1 matches 7 bases. V dropped 4 bases and J dropped 10; count of bases not matched to a gene: 19. The CDR3 covers 17 residues. Germline V gene sequence: CDR1 PRHDT, CDR2 FYEKMQ (reference sequence). For the CDR3, the DNA is TGTGCCAGCAGCTCCCTCGGGGAGAGGGGGCTTCGTGAGGAGCAGTTCTTC. Residues: CASSSLGERGLREEQFF.

This clonotype has a handful of counts. The rearrangement joins TRBV6-6 to TRBJ1-6, with D perhaps matching TRBD1 (6 bases). Germline V gene data show CDR1 as MNHNY and CDR2 as SVGAGI (reference sequence). The V and J ends lost 5 bases and 8 bases respectively, with 10 bases between them. The CDR3 loop spans 13 amino acids. Written as DNA, the CDR3 is TGTGCCAGCAGTAGAGACAGGTATTCACCCCTCCACTTT. This gives the protein CASSRDRYSPLHF.

This clonotype was seen repeatedly, ten times or more. The V gene is TRBV29-1, the J gene TRBJ2-7; 7 bases fit TRBD1. Looked up from germline, CDR1 is SQVTM and CDR2 is ANQGSEA. After removal of 6 bases from V and 3 bases from J, the junction contained 11 bases not matched to a gene. The CDR3 totals 14 residues. The CDR3 DNA follows: TGCAGCGTCAGACCGGCCCCAGGGGGCTACGAGCAGTACTTC. Protein: CSVRPAPGGYEQYF.

The CDR3 DNA is TGTGCCAGCAGTTATGGGGGGGAGCCACAAGAGACCCAGTACTTC. It codes for CASSYGGEPQETQYF. The genes are TRBV6-2 or TRBV6-3 and TRBJ2-5, with 7 bases lining up with TRBD2. The CDR3 is made up of 15 amino acids. V lost 3 bases to trimming and J lost 2 bases; unmatched junction nucleotides: 6. Germline V lookup: CDR1 MNHEY, CDR2 SVGEGT.

This clonotype was seen a few times. The rearrangement uses TRBV9 and TRBJ1-3; 9 positions agree with TRBD1. Germline assignment: CDR1 SGDLS and CDR2 YYNGEE. J gave up 3 bases and V 3 bases, and 7 bases lay outside the gene matches. The CDR3 has 16 amino acids. The chain's CDR3 is CASSGRTGEVGNTIYF. The DNA for the CDR3 is TGTGCCAGCAGCGGTCGGACAGGGGAAGTTGGAAACACCATATATTTT. Based on the CDR3 plus reference TRBV9 and TRBJ1-3, the full variable domain is DSGVTQTPKHLITATGQRVTLRCSPRSGDLSVYWYQQSLDQGLQFLIQYYNGEERAKGNILERFSAQQFPDLHSELNLSSLELGDSALYFCASSGRTGEVGNTIYFGEGSWLTVV.

V gene TRBV27 combines with J gene TRBJ1-2; D is possibly TRBD1 (5 bases). The CDR3 contains 18 residues. V dropped 5 bases and J dropped 3 bases, with 25 bases sitting between them. The germline CDR1 and CDR2 sequences are MNHEY and SMNVEV (reference sequence). CDR3 nucleotide sequence: TGTGCCAGCAGTCCCCCCTCCGGTGGGGCGCGAGGGCACTATGGCTACACCTTC. Translating it yields CASSPPSGGARGHYGYTF.

V usage is TRBV28 and J usage is TRBJ2-1; TRBD2 aligns across 8 bases. The trim removed 4 bases at V and 10 bases at J, leaving 12 bases unmatched. Germline V gene data show CDR1 as MDHEN and CDR2 as SYDVKM. This CDR3 has 15 amino acids. This chain's CDR3 is CASSWPRGGRYEQFF. The CDR3 region has the DNA TGTGCCAGCAGTTGGCCCCGGGGGGGCCGGTACGAGCAGTTCTTC.

This clonotype was counted between two and nine times. This chain joins TRBV19 and TRBJ1-5, with D tentatively TRBD1 (5 bases). V was cut by 8 bases and J by 12 bases, with 23 bases left in between. The CDR3 has 14 residues. The germline V gene has CDR1 LNHDA and CDR2 SQIVND (reference sequence). CDR3 bases: TGTGCCAGTCATGCCGGGACCGAGTTTGGGGTCCAGCATTTT. Translated: CASHAGTEFGVQHF.

This clonotype was seen at least ten times. This rearrangement joins TRBV29-1 to TRBJ2-5; a weak D match, TRBD2 (7 bases). Germline lookup yields CDR1 SQVTM and CDR2 ANQGSEA. V lost 4 bases, J lost 5 bases, and 17 bases lay in between. This CDR3 has 14 amino acids. The CDR3 nucleotides read TGCAGCGTTGTTTTGGCGGGGGCAGGGGAGACCCAGTACTTC. Translating gives CSVVLAGAGETQYF.

This clonotype was found many times. The genes are TRBV4-1 and TRBJ2-7; the match to TRBD1 covers 10 bases. This CDR3 is built from 16 residues. The V gene's germline CDR1 is MGHRA and CDR2 YSYEKL. Trimming took 0 bases from V and 3 from J; bases not matched to a gene: 5. The CDR3 protein is CASSQDIGDRGYEQYF. DNA for the CDR3: TGCGCCAGCAGCCAAGATATCGGGGACAGGGGCTACGAGCAGTACTTC.

A few counts support this clonotype. The rearrangement uses TRBV20-1 and TRBJ2-4; 8 positions match TRBD2. V lost 6 bases, J lost 4 bases, and 11 bases stayed unmatched. CDR1 DFQATT and CDR2 SNEGSKA come from the germline V gene (reference sequence). The CDR3 runs 15 residues. In DNA, the CDR3 is TGCAGTGCCTTAACTTCCGGGACTAGAAAAAACATTCAGTACTTC. It encodes CSALTSGTRKNIQYF.

The V gene is TRBV19, the J gene TRBJ2-3; 9 bases agree with TRBD2. CDR1 and CDR2 (germline): LNHDA, SQIVND (reference sequence). The V and J ends lost 7 bases and 3 bases, in that order; junction bases with no gene match: 8. The CDR3 is 15 amino acids. The CDR3 is CASIFSGGATDTQYF. The CDR3, as DNA: TGTGCCAGTATTTTTAGCGGGGGTGCGACAGATACGCAGTATTTT. Supplemented by reference TRBV19 and TRBJ2-3, the full variable domain reads DGGITQSPKYLFRKEGQNVTLSCEQNLNHDAMYWYRQDPGQGLRLIYYSQIVNDFQKGDIAEGYSVSREKKESFPLTVTSAQKNPTAFYLCASIFSGGATDTQYFGPGTRLTVL.

The rearrangement joins TRBV12-3 or TRBV12-4 to TRBJ2-7, with 7 bases lining up with TRBD1. V lost 5 bases, J lost 5 bases, and 12 bases stayed unmatched. The CDR3 length is 15 residues. The CDR3 DNA reads as TGTGCCAGCAGTCCCACCGGGACAGATTTGGACGAGCAGTACTTC. This gives the protein CASSPTGTDLDEQYF.

The gene calls are TRBV12-3 or TRBV12-4 and TRBJ2-5; TRBD2 agrees at 9 bases. There are 14 residues in the CDR3. V lost 7 bases to trimming and J lost 7 bases; unmatched junction nucleotides: 10. CDR3 sequence reads: CASMRGLAKGTQYF. CDR3 coding DNA: TGTGCCAGCATGAGGGGACTAGCTAAGGGGACCCAGTACTTC.

CDR3 sequence: CASSERQGDGYGYTF. CDR3 sequence (DNA): TGTGCCAGCAGCGAGCGACAGGGGGACGGCTATGGCTACACCTTC. V is TRBV7-9 and J is TRBJ1-2, with 9 bases fitting TRBD1. J lost 4 bases, V lost 5 bases, and 8 bases had no gene match. The germline gives CDR1 SEHNR, CDR2 FQNEAQ (reference sequence). The CDR3 length is 15 residues.

The chain joins TRBV7-6 to TRBJ2-1; D is unresolved. V was shortened by 5 bases and J by 7 bases, with 18 bases between the two germline ends. CDR1 and CDR2 (germline): SGHVS, FNYEAQ. This CDR3 comprises 15 residues. The CDR3 loop reads CASSPQAFPGNEQFF. The CDR3 nucleotides read TGTGCCAGCAGCCCCCAGGCGTTCCCTGGGAATGAGCAGTTCTTC.

This clonotype was found a few times. CDR3 residues: CASSATGSLYEQYV. The CDR3 region has the DNA TGTGCCAGCAGTGCCACGGGATCCCTCTACGAGCAGTACGTC. The chain is built from TRBV6-2 or TRBV6-3 and TRBJ2-7; D perhaps matches TRBD2 (5 bases). Germline lookup yields CDR1 MNHEY and CDR2 SVGEGT. This CDR3 region has 14 residues. Deletions cut 5 bases from V and 3 bases from J, with 14 bases between.

This clonotype was found many times. The J gene is TRBJ2-7, the V gene TRBV12-3 or TRBV12-4, with D maybe TRBD1 (5 bases). The CDR3 length is 15 residues. The ends were cut back, 1 base at V and 7 bases at J, with 17 bases in the middle. The CDR3 loop is CASSLEGQGPQEQYV. In nucleotides, the CDR3 is TGTGCCAGCAGTTTAGAGGGCCAGGGCCCCCAGGAGCAGTACGTC.

This sequence joins TRBV29-1 and TRBJ2-3, with 8 nucleotides matching TRBD2. The V and J ends lost 6 bases and 6 bases, in that order; junction bases with no gene match: 5. CDR1 and CDR2 from the germline V gene are SQVTM and ANQGSEA. The CDR3 contains 12 residues. The CDR3 loop reads CSVGGGADTQYF. The CDR3, as DNA: TGCAGCGTCGGGGGGGGGGCCGATACGCAGTATTTT.

The V gene is TRBV7-9, the J gene TRBJ2-2; TRBD1 matches 8 bases. The junction had 10 bases not matched to a gene; V was cut back by 4 bases and J by 6 bases. The germline V gene encodes CDR1 SEHNR and CDR2 FQNEAQ (reference sequence). This CDR3 is 16 amino acids long. CDR3 protein: CASSSADRVHPGELFF. The CDR3, as DNA: TGTGCCAGCAGCTCAGCGGACAGGGTACATCCCGGGGAGCTGTTTTTT.

This clonotype was detected only a few times. The chain carries TRBV5-4 and TRBJ2-3; 9 nucleotides align to TRBD1. J lost 2 bases, V lost 4 bases, and 8 bases had no gene match. Per germline, CDR1 SGHNT and CDR2 YYREEE (reference sequence). The CDR3 has 16 amino acids. The DNA for the CDR3 is TGTGCCAGCAGCCCCCCGGGACAGGGTGTCACAGATACGCAGTATTTT. This codes for CASSPPGQGVTDTQYF.

V and J are TRBV12-3 or TRBV12-4 and TRBJ2-3; no clear D. The V end lost 5 bases, the J end lost 6 bases, and 9 bases lay between the germline ends. This CDR3 region has 12 residues. This CDR3 is CASSEMGDTQYF. CDR3 DNA: TGTGCCAGCAGTGAAATGGGGGATACGCAGTATTTT.

The V call is TRBV4-2, the J call TRBJ1-5; 8 bases are a match to TRBD1. Germline-derived CDR1 and CDR2 are LGHNA and YNFKEQ. The CDR3 loop spans 16 amino acids. Losses at the gene ends were 1 base for V and 9 bases for J; bases not matched to a gene: 11. The CDR3 region has the DNA TGTGCCAGCAGCCAAGCGGAAGGGACAGGAGTATTGCCCCAGCATTTT. It specifies CASSQAEGTGVLPQHF.

This clonotype was counted many times. CDR3 in amino acids: CASSLERGAYNEQFF. The DNA for the CDR3 is TGTGCCAGCAGCCTAGAGCGGGGGGCCTACAATGAGCAGTTCTTC. The chain couples TRBV7-6 to TRBJ2-1; 9 nucleotides align to TRBD2. The CDR3 length is 15 residues. Trimming at V came to 5 bases and at J to 2 bases, leaving 4 bases not matched to a gene. The germline gives CDR1 SGHVS, CDR2 FNYEAQ.

This clonotype occurred a few times. The V and J genes are TRBV5-4 and TRBJ2-1, with D perhaps TRBD2 (5 bases). Germline V gene data show CDR1 as SGHNT and CDR2 as YYREEE (reference sequence). V lost 3 bases and J lost 3, with 10 bases in between. The CDR3 has 14 amino acids. CDR3 region: CASSYSGIYNEQFF. In nucleotides, the CDR3 is TGTGCCAGCAGCTACAGCGGTATCTACAATGAGCAGTTCTTC.

This clonotype was seen more than once but under ten times. The gene calls are TRBV3-1 and TRBJ2-5, with TRBD1 as a possible D gene (6 bases). Trimming shortened V by 8 bases and J by 5 bases, and 9 bases separated the two germline ends. The V gene's germline CDR1 is LGHDT and CDR2 YNNKEL (reference sequence). CDR3 length equals 11 residues. The CDR3 spells CASGTGETQYF. CDR3 in DNA: TGTGCCAGCGGTACAGGGGAGACCCAGTACTTC.

At least ten counts were recorded for this clonotype. The CDR3 region has the DNA TGCAGCGTTGAAGTAGCCGACTACGAGCAGTACTTC. Its protein product is CSVEVADYEQYF. The chain has TRBV29-1 and TRBJ2-7; D call uncertain. The length of the CDR3 is 12 residues. Germline V gives CDR1 SQVTM, CDR2 ANQGSEA. Trimming removed 1 base from V and 3 bases from J, with 7 bases in between.